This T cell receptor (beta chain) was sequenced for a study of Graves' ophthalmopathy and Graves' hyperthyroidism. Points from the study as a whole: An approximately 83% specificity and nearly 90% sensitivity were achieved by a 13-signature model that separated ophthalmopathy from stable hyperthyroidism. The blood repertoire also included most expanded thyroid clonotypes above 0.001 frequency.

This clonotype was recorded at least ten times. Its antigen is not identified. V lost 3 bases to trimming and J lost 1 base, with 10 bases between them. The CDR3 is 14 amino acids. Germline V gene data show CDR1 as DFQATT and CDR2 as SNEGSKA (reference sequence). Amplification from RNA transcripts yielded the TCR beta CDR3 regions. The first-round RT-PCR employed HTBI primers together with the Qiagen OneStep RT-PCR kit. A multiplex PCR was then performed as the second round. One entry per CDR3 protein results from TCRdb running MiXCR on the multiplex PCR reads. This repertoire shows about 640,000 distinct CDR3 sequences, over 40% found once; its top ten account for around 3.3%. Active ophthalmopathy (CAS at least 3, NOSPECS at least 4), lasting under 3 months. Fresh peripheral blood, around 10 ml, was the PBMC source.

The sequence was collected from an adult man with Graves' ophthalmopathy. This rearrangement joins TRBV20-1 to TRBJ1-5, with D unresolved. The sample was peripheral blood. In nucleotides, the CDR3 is TGCAGTGCTAGTGGCGCGATGAGCAATCAGCCCCAGCATTTT. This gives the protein CSASGAMSNQPQHF.